The 11 T cell receptor beta chains listed next were all sequenced from one sample in a study of Graves' ophthalmopathy and Graves' hyperthyroidism (dated by TCRdb to about 2018). TCRdb shows the sequencer as Illumina HiSeq 2000. For repertoire sequencing, the TCR beta CDR3 regions were amplified from RNA transcripts. HTBI primers and the Qiagen OneStep RT-PCR kit were used in a first-round RT-PCR, which was followed by a second-round multiplex PCR, size selection and purification. TCRdb reworked the public reads: Q25 trimming with fastp, MiXCR clone assembly, productive beta chains retained. Duplicate CDR3 protein sequences are folded into a single record with the most common DNA and genes. This sample lists some 240,000 distinct CDR3 sequences; around 50% were detected once. The ten most abundant clones make up approximately 44% of the sample. Input material: peripheral blood. The receptors stem from an adult man with Graves' ophthalmopathy.

This clonotype came up once. The CDR3 coding sequence is TGTGCCAGCAGCTTGGACCCATGGAGCGGGGGCAGCGAGACCCAGTACTTC. Translating it yields CASSLDPWSGGSETQYF. The J gene is TRBJ2-5, the V gene TRBV7-3; 8 bases fit TRBD2. The V segment lost 3 bases and the J segment 5 bases; nucleotides outside the gene matches: 14. This CDR3 has 17 amino acids. Germline loops: CDR1 SGHTA, CDR2 FQGTGA.

The chain joins TRBV20-1 to TRBJ2-7, with D perhaps matching TRBD2 (5 bases). The CDR3 runs to 14 residues. V dropped 2 bases and J dropped 0 bases, with 11 bases sitting between them. Germline V gene sequence: CDR1 DFQATT, CDR2 SNEGSKA (reference sequence). CDR3 in amino acids: CSARLVGNSYEQYF. CDR3 coding DNA: TGCAGTGCTAGACTTGTCGGGAACTCCTACGAGCAGTACTTC.

This clonotype occurred many times. The junction does not match germline at one end; this may be a read error. The chain links TRBV7-9 to TRBJ2-7; TRBD2 agrees at 13 bases. Germline V gene sequence: CDR1 SEHNR, CDR2 FQNEAQ (reference sequence). The CDR3 contains 15 residues. CDR3 region: CASSQGLAGAYEQYF. Here the CDR3 DNA reads TGCGCCAGCAGCCAAGGACTAGCGGGGGCCTACGAGCAGTACTTC. Full variable domain (outside the CDR3, taken from reference TRBV7-9 and TRBJ2-7): DTGVSQNPRHKITKRGQNVTFRCDPISEHNRLYWYRQTLGQGPEFLTYFQNEAQLEKSRLLSDRFSAERPKGSFSTLEIQRTEQGDSAMYLCASSQGLAGAYEQYFGPGTRLTVT.

Concerning this clonotype itself: An end of the junction differs from the germline gene, which may be a read error. V is TRBV14 and J is TRBJ1-2; D uncertain. The V gene's germline CDR1 is SGHDN and CDR2 FVKESK. The CDR3 runs 15 residues. The CDR3 bases are TGTGCCAGCGGCCAAGGAGGCGGCAGGACTTATGGCTACACCTTC. Its translation: CASGQGGGRTYGYTF.

The gene calls are TRBV7-2 and TRBJ2-5, with a tentative D call TRBD2 (5 bases). Trimming took 5 bases from V and 5 from J, leaving 9 bases between them. The CDR3 runs 12 residues. CDR1 is SGHTA and CDR2 is FQGNSA in the germline V gene. The DNA for the CDR3 is TGTGCCAGCAGCGGACTGTTGGAGACCCAGTACTTC. Translated: CASSGLLETQYF. Full variable domain (rest looked up from reference TRBV7-2 and TRBJ2-5): GAGVSQSPSNKVTEKGKDVELRCDPISGHTALYWYRQSLGQGLEFLIYFQGNSAPDKSGLPSDRFSAERTGGSVSTLTIQRTQQEDSAVYLCASSGLLETQYFGPGTRLLVL.

This clonotype was seen more than once but under ten times. The J gene is TRBJ2-7, the V gene TRBV12-3 or TRBV12-4, with TRBD2 identical over 12 bases. V was pared by 9 bases and J by 0 bases, with 9 bases of the junction left unmatched. The CDR3 is made up of 16 amino acids. The CDR3 region is CASGLAGGKASYEQYF. Written as DNA, the CDR3 is TGTGCCAGTGGGCTAGCGGGAGGGAAGGCCTCCTACGAGCAGTACTTC.

The chain uses TRBV30 and TRBJ1-5; D uncertain. This CDR3 has 12 amino acids. From germline, CDR1 is GTSNPN and CDR2 SVGIG (reference sequence). V lost 3 bases, J lost 6 bases, and 9 bases lay in between. The CDR3 nucleotides are TGTGCCTGGAGCCCGGAGGGTCAGCCCCAGCATTTT. Residues: CAWSPEGQPQHF. The variable domain in full, completed from reference TRBV30 and TRBJ1-5, reads SQTIHQWPATLVQPVGSPLSLECTVEGTSNPNLYWYRQAAGRGLQLLFYSVGIGQISSEVPQNLSASRPQDRQFILSSKKLLLSDSGFYLCAWSPEGQPQHFGDGTRLSIL.

As regards this clonotype: An end of the junction does not agree with germline; a read error may underlie this. J is TRBJ1-1 and V is TRBV10-3; TRBD1 is a possible D gene (5 bases). The CDR3 spans 13 residues. Germline values: CDR1 ENHRY, CDR2 SYGVKD. Here the CDR3 reads CAIREREGAEALF. The CDR3, as DNA: TGTGCCATCAGAGAGAGGGAAGGGGCTGAAGCTCTCTTT.

There are many counts of this clonotype. Here the CDR3 reads CASSSPGYGYTF. As DNA, the CDR3 is TGTGCCAGCAGCTCCCCTGGCTATGGCTACACCTTC. The chain joins TRBV7-9 to TRBJ1-2; D gene ambiguous. Per the germline V gene, CDR1 is SEHNR and CDR2 is FQNEAQ (reference sequence). The CDR3 runs 12 residues. V lost 4 bases, J lost 4 bases, and 7 bases lay in between.

The chain employs TRBV5-4 and TRBJ1-4; D ambiguous. Germline CDR1 is SGHNT and CDR2 is YYREEE (reference sequence). The CDR3 runs 14 residues. The V gene lost 0 bases and the J gene lost 8 bases, with 11 bases spanning the gap. The CDR3 loop reads CASSLEGIEEKLFF. CDR3 coding DNA: TGTGCCAGCAGCTTGGAAGGCATTGAGGAAAAACTGTTTTTT.

Only a few counts were recorded for this clonotype. V and J are TRBV24-1 and TRBJ2-5; TRBD1 agrees at 7 bases. V shed 2 bases and J 5 bases; nucleotides not matched to a gene: 4. This CDR3 is built from 14 residues. From germline, CDR1 is KGHDR and CDR2 SFDVKD. The CDR3 bases are TGTGCCACCAGTGATTATAGACAGGGTGAGACCCAGTACTTC. This codes for CATSDYRQGETQYF.